A single sample gave rise to the 28 T cell receptor beta chains below, sequenced in a study of cytomegalovirus exposure and HLA in healthy donors. 60 Vbeta and 13 Jbeta primers were used in PCR. Libraries were prepared by immunoSEQ multiplex PCR; TCRdb keeps only in-frame clonotypes and omits some of them. The table records approximately 170,000 clones, 75% to 90% of them present only once. Specimen: PBMCs. The receptors were sampled from a man aged 50 or older in good health and CMV-seropositive.

The chain couples TRBV28 to TRBJ2-5; 7 bases agree with TRBD2. The germline V gene has CDR1 MDHEN and CDR2 SYDVKM. The CDR3 runs 14 residues. With V trimmed by 4 bases and J by 7 bases, 9 bases remained unmatched. The DNA of the CDR3 is TGTGCCAGCAGTTCCAGCGGGAAAACGGGGACCCAGTACTTC. Its translation: CASSSSGKTGTQYF.

This chain uses TRBV5-1 with TRBJ2-5; 11 bases are a match to TRBD2. V shed 0 bases, J shed 0 bases, and the junction held 1 base outside the gene matches. Germline V gene sequence: CDR1 SGHRS, CDR2 YFSETQ. The CDR3 is 16 amino acids. CDR3 sequence (DNA): TGCGCCAGCAGCTTGGGTAGCGGGGGGGACCAAGAGACCCAGTACTTC. This sequence encodes CASSLGSGGDQETQYF.

This chain uses TRBV7-9 with TRBJ2-7, with 8 positions matching TRBD1. The germline V gene encodes CDR1 SEHNR and CDR2 FQNEAQ (reference sequence). V shed 7 bases and J 2 bases; nucleotides not matched to a gene: 1. The CDR3 is 12 amino acids. The CDR3 DNA reads as TGTGCCAGCAAGGGACAGGCCTACGAGCAGTACTTC. Protein sequence: CASKGQAYEQYF.

In DNA form, the CDR3 reads TGTGCCAGCGGTGCGCCGGGACAGGGGGACTATGGCTACACCTTC. Translated, it gives CASGAPGQGDYGYTF. The chain combines TRBV6-6 with TRBJ1-2; 11 bases map to TRBD1. V was clipped by 8 bases and J by 3 bases; unmatched bases: 8. Germline lookup yields CDR1 MNHNY and CDR2 SVGAGI (reference sequence). The CDR3 runs to 15 residues.

This clone was found a few times. The same CDR3 can be traced to other DNA sequences in this sample. The chain combines TRBV30 with TRBJ1-6, with 10 positions matching TRBD1. The ends lost 3 bases at V and 8 bases at J; junction bases unmatched: 1. Germline lookup yields CDR1 GTSNPN and CDR2 SVGIG (reference sequence). CDR3 length equals 13 residues. CDR3 DNA: TGTGCCTGGAGAGGGACAGGGGATTCACCCCTCCACTTT. It is translated as CAWRGTGDSPLHF.

A note on this clone: The junction does not match germline at one end; this may be a read error. The gene calls are TRBV30 and TRBJ2-7; 8 bases agree with TRBD2. The CDR3 extends over 12 amino acids. CDR1 and CDR2 from the germline V gene are GTSNPN and SVGIG (reference sequence). The CDR3 DNA follows: TGTGCCGGGAGCGGGAGCGCCTACGAGCAGTACTTC. Amino acids: CAGSGSAYEQYF.

V is TRBV5-1 and J is TRBJ2-2; the D gene is possibly TRBD2 (5 bases). Between the trimmed V and J ends, which lost 2 bases and 4 bases, there was a span of 15 bases. Germline lookup yields CDR1 SGHRS and CDR2 YFSETQ. CDR3 length equals 16 residues. CDR3 loop: CASSLVGFGGTGELFF. Written as DNA, the CDR3 is TGCGCCAGCAGCTTAGTTGGATTCGGAGGCACCGGGGAGCTGTTTTTT.

The genes are TRBV5-4 and TRBJ2-5, with 8 nucleotides matching TRBD2. The V gene end was trimmed by 4 bases and the J gene end by 1 base; junction bases not matched to a gene: 12. The CDR3 runs to 17 residues. Germline V gives CDR1 SGHNT, CDR2 YYREEE (reference sequence). The CDR3 DNA reads as TGTGCCAGCAGCGGATCGGGAGGGGCCCCGACCCAAGAGACCCAGTACTTC. As protein: CASSGSGGAPTQETQYF.

The genes are TRBV29-1 and TRBJ1-1; D is ambiguous. The CDR3 extends over 13 amino acids. Germline values: CDR1 SQVTM, CDR2 ANQGSEA. The germline V and J ends were trimmed by 4 bases and 0 bases, with 9 bases remaining between them. The CDR3 region is CSVAPGLNTEAFF. The CDR3 DNA sequence: TGCAGCGTTGCTCCGGGGTTGAACACTGAAGCTTTCTTT.

The V gene is TRBV5-7, the J gene TRBJ1-2; 10 bases are a match to TRBD1. TRBV5-7 is an open reading frame, and its role is uncertain. J gave up 5 bases and V 6 bases, and 10 bases lay outside the gene matches. This CDR3 has 15 amino acids. The CDR3 reads CASIYRDRGGYGYTF. The CDR3 DNA reads as TGTGCCAGCATTTACCGGGACAGGGGCGGGTATGGCTACACCTTC.

The chain has TRBV5-1 and TRBJ2-1, with 9 positions matching TRBD2. This CDR3 region has 15 residues. Germline CDR1 reads SGHRS; CDR2 reads YFSETQ. Trimming took 3 bases from V and 8 from J; bases not matched to a gene: 9. CDR3 amino acids: CASSWAGGPLDEQFF. DNA for the CDR3: TGCGCCAGCAGCTGGGCGGGAGGGCCTTTAGATGAGCAGTTCTTC.

The rearrangement uses TRBV5-4 and TRBJ1-1; no reliable D call. CDR3 length equals 14 residues. Between the trimmed V and J ends, which lost 4 bases and 5 bases, there was a span of 15 bases. Germline loops: CDR1 SGHNT, CDR2 YYREEE (reference sequence). CDR3 loop: CASSLQLTGTEAFF. CDR3 bases: TGTGCCAGCAGCCTCCAGTTGACCGGGACTGAAGCTTTCTTT.

Details on this clone: The same CDR3 can be traced to other DNA sequences in this sample. The chain employs TRBV15 and TRBJ2-1; 9 bases map to TRBD2. The CDR3 sequence is 15 residues long. Germline V gene sequence: CDR1 LNHNV, CDR2 YYDKDF (reference sequence). Unmatched junction bases numbered 0, after V lost 2 bases and J lost 1 base. CDR3 in DNA: TGTGCCACCAGCAGACTAGCGGGGTCCTACAATGAGCAGTTCTTC. It encodes CATSRLAGSYNEQFF.

As regards this clone: At one of its ends the junction is not consistent with the germline gene, which may arise from a read error. The chain couples TRBV6-5 to TRBJ1-5, with 10 nucleotides matching TRBD1. This CDR3 region has 14 residues. Germline CDR1 is MNHEY and CDR2 is SVGAGI. In DNA form, the CDR3 reads TGTGCCAGCAGCCCGACAGGGGGCAAACAGCCCCAGCATTTT. Its protein product is CASSPTGGKQPQHF.

Turning to this clone: A junction end diverges from the germline sequence, so it may reflect a read error. V usage is TRBV6-5 and J usage is TRBJ2-1; TRBD2 matches at 13 bases. Per germline, CDR1 MNHEY and CDR2 SVGAGI. The CDR3 loop spans 15 amino acids. CDR3 sequence reads: CASRLAGGPYNGQFF. The CDR3 DNA follows: TGTGCCAGCAGACTAGCGGGAGGGCCCTACAATGGGCAGTTCTTC.

This rearrangement joins TRBV6-5 to TRBJ1-3; D might be TRBD1 (5 bases). Deletions cut 2 bases from V and 0 bases from J, with 8 bases between. The CDR3 extends over 15 amino acids. The germline CDR1 and CDR2 sequences are MNHEY and SVGAGI. The CDR3 DNA follows: TGTGCCAGCAGTTACGGGGGGAGCTCTGGAAACACCATATATTTT. It is translated as CASSYGGSSGNTIYF.

The chain combines TRBV21-1 with TRBJ1-5; the table names TRBD1, a call not compared with the DNA. TRBV21-1 is described as a pseudogene. The CDR3 extends over 15 amino acids. The CDR3 protein is CASRGDSYSNQPQHF. CDR3 DNA sequence: TGTGCCAGCAGGGGGGACAGTTATAGCAATCAGCCCCAGCATTTT.

This sequence joins TRBV5-1 and TRBJ1-2, with 12 nucleotides matching TRBD1. The CDR3 loop spans 16 amino acids. CDR1 SGHRS and CDR2 YFSETQ come from the germline V gene. V lost 0 bases to trimming and J lost 8 bases; unmatched junction nucleotides: 8. CDR3 loop: CASSLGPGQGARGYTF. The CDR3 DNA reads TGCGCCAGCAGCTTGGGCCCGGGACAGGGGGCGCGGGGCTACACCTTC.

Details on this clone: An end of the junction differs from the germline gene, which may be a read error. The chain joins TRBV6-1 to TRBJ2-3; 10 bases map to TRBD2. Germline V gives CDR1 MNHNS, CDR2 SASEGT. The CDR3 is made up of 15 amino acids. The CDR3 sequence is CASREGLAATDTQYF. Here the CDR3 DNA reads TGTGCCAGCAGGGAAGGACTAGCGGCCACAGATACGCAGTATTTT.

This clone was found once. The rearrangement joins TRBV28 to TRBJ1-1; a weak D match, TRBD1 (5 bases). The CDR3 has 15 amino acids. Germline CDR1 is MDHEN and CDR2 is SYDVKM. The germline V and J ends were trimmed by 3 bases and 3 bases, with 14 bases remaining between them. The DNA of the CDR3 is TGTGCCAGCAGTTTCTTACAGGCAGGGTACACTGAAGCTTTCTTT. This sequence encodes CASSFLQAGYTEAFF.

This clone was detected once. The V and J genes are TRBV5-1 and TRBJ1-2; 7 nucleotides align to TRBD1. The CDR3 consists of 13 residues. The V segment lost 3 bases and the J segment 3 bases; nucleotides outside the gene matches: 2. CDR1 is SGHRS, CDR2 YFSETQ, per germline. In DNA form, the CDR3 reads TGCGCCAGCAGCTGGGACAGATACTATGGCTACACCTTC. Amino acids: CASSWDRYYGYTF.

This chain connects TRBV6-1 to TRBJ2-5; the D is unclear. The J call may be incorrect, as the DNA end agrees better with TRBJ2-7. CDR1 is MNHNS, CDR2 SASEGT, per germline. The CDR3 is made up of 13 amino acids. The CDR3 DNA is TGTGCCAGCAGTAGGCTTTACAACTACGAGCAGTACTTC. Translating gives CASSRLYNYEQYF.

The genes are TRBV9 and TRBJ2-7, with no clear D. The CDR3 extends over 14 amino acids. The V gene lost 0 bases and the J gene lost 2 bases, with 9 bases spanning the gap. Germline loops: CDR1 SGDLS, CDR2 YYNGEE. The CDR3 nucleotides read TGTGCCAGCAGCGTAGAATGGAGCCCCTACGAGCAGTACTTC. Translating it yields CASSVEWSPYEQYF.

The chain couples TRBV9 to TRBJ1-2; no reliable D call. Germline V CDR1 and CDR2: SGDLS, YYNGEE. V lost 4 bases and J 2 bases, leaving 3 bases between the germline ends. The CDR3 extends over 11 amino acids. The CDR3 reads CASSQNYGYTF. The CDR3 coding sequence is TGTGCCAGCAGCCAAAACTATGGCTACACCTTC.

This clone has only a few counts. The chain has TRBV14 and TRBJ2-7, with 12 bases identical to TRBD2. The V gene end was trimmed by 1 base and the J gene end by 2 bases; junction bases not matched to a gene: 3. The germline CDR1 and CDR2 sequences are SGHDN and FVKESK. This CDR3 comprises 16 residues. The CDR3 bases are TGTGCCAGCAGCCAAGCGACTAGCGGGAGCCCCTACGAGCAGTACTTC. Residues: CASSQATSGSPYEQYF.

This clone was seen more than once but under ten times. This rearrangement joins TRBV19 to TRBJ1-1; no definite D call. CDR3 length: 13 amino acids. V lost 5 bases and J lost 5, with 12 bases in between. Germline V gene lookup returns CDR1 LNHDA and CDR2 SQIVND (reference sequence). The CDR3 sequence is CASSGLAWTEAFF. In DNA, the CDR3 is TGTGCCAGTAGTGGCTTAGCCTGGACTGAAGCTTTCTTT.

The CDR3 nucleotides read TGCGCCAGCAGCCAAGAGGGGACCGGGAGGACAGATACGCAGTATTTT. Encoded protein: CASSQEGTGRTDTQYF. J is TRBJ2-3 and V is TRBV4-1; 7 bases line up with TRBD2. This CDR3 has 16 residues. J gave up 3 bases and V 0 bases, and 6 bases lay outside the gene matches. CDR1 is MGHRA and CDR2 is YSYEKL in the germline V gene.

This sequence joins TRBV7-9 and TRBJ2-7; 9 nucleotides agree with TRBD2. CDR1 and CDR2 from the germline V gene are SEHNR and FQNEAQ (reference sequence). CDR3 length: 14 amino acids. V shed 5 bases and J 6 bases; nucleotides not matched to a gene: 8. CDR3 DNA sequence: TGTGCCAGCAGCATTTCTAGCGGGAACGGCGAGCAGTACTTC. Its translation is CASSISSGNGEQYF.